This TCR beta chain comes out of a study of OX40 agonist ivuxolimab in advanced cancers. Background on the study: Ivuxolimab doses were 0.01, 0.1, 0.3, 1.5, 3 or 10 mg/kg every 2 weeks. At roughly 83% male, the cohort had a mean age of around 56 years, ranging from roughly 20 to 79. Partial responses were achieved by three patients, one with hepatocellular carcinoma and two with cutaneous melanoma. Study-level findings and limits: Dose levels from 0.1 to 3.0 mg/kg saw CD4+ and CD8+ blood T cells expand clonally by week 6.

A remark on this clone: The antigen is undetermined.

Sequencing was performed with immunoSEQ multiplex PCR; in TCRdb, only in-frame clones are kept and a portion is missing. The sample carries 60,000 to 75,000 clones, around 82% recorded once. The CDR3 length is 14 residues. The germline CDR1 and CDR2 sequences are SGHDT and YYEEEE. The V end was cut by 6 bases, the J end by 1 base, with 14 bases between. This clonotype was sampled from an adult with an advanced solid tumor such as melanoma, head and neck, liver or kidney cancer. The sequencing here drew on CD4+ or CD8+ T cells sorted from blood, taken in a trial of the OX40 agonist ivuxolimab. V usage is TRBV5-6 and J usage is TRBJ2-7, with D unclear. The CDR3 DNA sequence: TGTGCCAGCACCCCCGCCAGGAATTCCTACGAGCAGTACTTC. Its protein is CASTPARNSYEQYF.